This TCR beta chain was identified during a study of T cell clonotyping in hematopoietic cell transplantation. Broader study findings: Broader posttransplant TCR repertoire diversity was predicted by graft donor and pretransplant recipient Inverse Simpson Index values.

The CDR3 length equals 12 residues, ends included. Germline-derived CDR1 and CDR2 are MDHEN and SYDVKM. Here immunoSEQ multiplex PCR was the method, and the copy in TCRdb shows in-frame clones only, minus some. The data show tens of thousands of clones, with 85% seen just once and about 2.8% held by the top ten. The time point is: recipient sample about 28 days before transplant, after cytoreduction. Recipients were bled about 28 days pretransplant and at posttransplant days 30, 100, 180. In regard to this clone: The antigen remains undetermined. A read error is likely, as this CDR3 ends without the conserved phenylalanine or tryptophan. Because the CDR3's place on the DNA is in doubt, the DNA is left out and the CDR3 is given as listed by TCRdb.

The V and J genes are TRBV28 and TRBJ1-1. This TCR derives from a man in his sixties with acute myeloid leukemia. Some clones in this sample may be carry-over from other donors' samples. The sequencing here drew on peripheral blood mononuclear cells, taken before stem cell transplant. CDR3 sequence reads: CASSRIAGGSIV.